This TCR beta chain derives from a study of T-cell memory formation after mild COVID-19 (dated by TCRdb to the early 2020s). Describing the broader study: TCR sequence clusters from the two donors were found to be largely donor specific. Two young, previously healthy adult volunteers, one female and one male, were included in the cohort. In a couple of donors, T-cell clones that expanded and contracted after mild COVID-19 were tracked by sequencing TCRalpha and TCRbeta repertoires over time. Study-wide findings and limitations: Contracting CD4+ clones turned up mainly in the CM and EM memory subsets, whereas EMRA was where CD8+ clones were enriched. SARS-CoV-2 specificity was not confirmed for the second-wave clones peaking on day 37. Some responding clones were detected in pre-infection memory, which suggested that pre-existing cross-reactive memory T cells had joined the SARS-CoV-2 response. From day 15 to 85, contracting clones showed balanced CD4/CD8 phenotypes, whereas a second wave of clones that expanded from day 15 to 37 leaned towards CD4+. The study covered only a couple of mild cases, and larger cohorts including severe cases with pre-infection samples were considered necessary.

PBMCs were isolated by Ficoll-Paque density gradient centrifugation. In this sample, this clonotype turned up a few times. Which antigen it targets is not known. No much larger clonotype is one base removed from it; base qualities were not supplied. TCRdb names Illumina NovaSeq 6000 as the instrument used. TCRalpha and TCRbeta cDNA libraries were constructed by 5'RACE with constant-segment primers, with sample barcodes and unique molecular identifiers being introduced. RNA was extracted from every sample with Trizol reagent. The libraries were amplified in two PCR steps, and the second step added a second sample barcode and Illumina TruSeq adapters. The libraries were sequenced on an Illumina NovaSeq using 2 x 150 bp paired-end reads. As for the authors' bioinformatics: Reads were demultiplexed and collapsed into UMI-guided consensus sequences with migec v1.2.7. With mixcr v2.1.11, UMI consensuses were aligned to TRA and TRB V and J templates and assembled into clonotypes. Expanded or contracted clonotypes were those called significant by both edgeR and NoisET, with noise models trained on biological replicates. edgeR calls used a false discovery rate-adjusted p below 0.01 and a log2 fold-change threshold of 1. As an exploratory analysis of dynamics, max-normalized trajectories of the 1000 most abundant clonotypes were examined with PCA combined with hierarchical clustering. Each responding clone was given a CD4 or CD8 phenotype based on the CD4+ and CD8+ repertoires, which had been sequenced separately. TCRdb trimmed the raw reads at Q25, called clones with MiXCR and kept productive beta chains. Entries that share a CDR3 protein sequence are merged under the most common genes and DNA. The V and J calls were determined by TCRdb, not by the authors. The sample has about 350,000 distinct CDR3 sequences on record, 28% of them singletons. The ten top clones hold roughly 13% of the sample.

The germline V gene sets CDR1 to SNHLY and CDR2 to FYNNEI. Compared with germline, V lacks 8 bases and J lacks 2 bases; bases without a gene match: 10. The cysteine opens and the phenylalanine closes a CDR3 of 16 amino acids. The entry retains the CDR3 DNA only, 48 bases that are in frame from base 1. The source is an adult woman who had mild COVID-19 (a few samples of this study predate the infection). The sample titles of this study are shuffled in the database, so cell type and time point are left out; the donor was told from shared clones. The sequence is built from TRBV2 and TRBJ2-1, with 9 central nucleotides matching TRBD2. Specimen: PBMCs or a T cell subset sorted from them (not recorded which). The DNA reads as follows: TGTGCCAGCCAAACTCCTAGCGGGGTAACCTACAATGAGCAGTTCTTC. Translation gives CASQTPSGVTYNEQFF.